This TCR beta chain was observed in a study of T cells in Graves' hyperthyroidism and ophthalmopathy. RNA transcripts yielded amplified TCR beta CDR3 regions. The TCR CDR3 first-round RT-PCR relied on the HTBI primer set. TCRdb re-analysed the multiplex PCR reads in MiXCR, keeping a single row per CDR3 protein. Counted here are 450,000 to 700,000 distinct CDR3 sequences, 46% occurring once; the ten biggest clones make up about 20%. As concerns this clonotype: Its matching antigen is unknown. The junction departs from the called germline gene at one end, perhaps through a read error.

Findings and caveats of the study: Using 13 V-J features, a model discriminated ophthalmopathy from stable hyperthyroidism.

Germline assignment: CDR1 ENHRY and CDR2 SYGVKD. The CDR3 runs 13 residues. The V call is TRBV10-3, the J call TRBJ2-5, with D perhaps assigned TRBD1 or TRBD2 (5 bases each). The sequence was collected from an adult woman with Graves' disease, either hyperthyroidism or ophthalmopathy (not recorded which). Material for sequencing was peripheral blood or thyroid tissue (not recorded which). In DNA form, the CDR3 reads TGTGCCAGCAGTAGGGTTTTAGGGGAGACCCAGCACTTC. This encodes CASSRVLGETQHF.